These 10 T cell receptor beta chains originate from one sample sequenced in a study of T cell repertoires in cytomegalovirus infection. From the reads, TCRdb called clonotypes with MiXCR, one entry per CDR3 protein. The sample lists 500,000 or so distinct CDR3 sequences; approximately 16% were seen once. Sequenced material: CD8+ T cells from PBMCs. These TCRs come from a human donor in good health (CMV status not recorded). Some clones in this sample may be carry-over from other donors' samples.

This clonotype occurred many times. This chain uses TRBV6-5 with TRBJ2-1; D uncertain. Trimming cost V 2 bases and J 7 bases, with 12 bases left between them. Germline CDR1 is MNHEY and CDR2 is SVGAGI. The CDR3 is made up of 14 amino acids. CDR3 loop: CASSYLGTVNEQFF. The DNA of the CDR3 is TGTGCCAGCAGTTACCTTGGAACTGTGAATGAGCAGTTCTTC.

The chain employs TRBV27 and TRBJ1-3; no clear D gene. Germline CDR1 and CDR2: MNHEY and SMNVEV (reference sequence). V dropped 2 bases and J dropped 0 bases, with 14 bases sitting between them. This CDR3 region has 17 residues. The CDR3 nucleotides read TGTGCCAGCAGTTTACAGAACCCTTTCCGCTCTGGAAACACCATATATTTT. Translating gives CASSLQNPFRSGNTIYF.

This clonotype has just a few counts. The chain recombines TRBV20-1 with TRBJ1-2; possible D gene TRBD1, 6 bases. V lost 4 bases to trimming and J lost 1 base, with 16 bases between them. The germline gives CDR1 DFQATT, CDR2 SNEGSKA (reference sequence). This CDR3 spans 15 amino acids. The CDR3 sequence is CSATNRDFFNYGYTF. CDR3 nucleotide sequence: TGCAGTGCTACTAACAGGGACTTTTTTAACTATGGCTACACCTTC.

Notes on this clonotype: The junction and the germline gene differ at one end; a read error may be behind it. The chain carries TRBV19 and TRBJ2-7; TRBD1 is a possible D gene (7 bases). Germline V gives CDR1 LNHDA, CDR2 SQIVND (reference sequence). This CDR3 is built from 15 residues. The CDR3 bases are TGTCCCAGTAGTGTAACGACAGGGAGGCTCTACGAGCAGTACTTC. It is translated as CPSSVTTGRLYEQYF.

For this clonotype: A much more abundant neighbour one base away suggests this may be a read error. The chain uses TRBV7-4 and TRBJ2-1; D not resolved. This CDR3 comprises 12 residues. V lost 5 bases to trimming and J lost 7 bases, with 9 bases between them. Looked up from germline, CDR1 is SGHVT and CDR2 is SQSDAQ. CDR3 loop: CASSLLINEQFF. CDR3 coding DNA: TGTGCCAGCAGCCTTTTGATTAATGAGCAGTTCTTC.

The CDR3 here is CASSYGDRGPYEQYF. The CDR3 DNA follows: TGTGCCAGCAGTTACGGGGACAGGGGTCCCTACGAGCAGTACTTC. The V call is TRBV6-8, the J call TRBJ2-7; 10 nucleotides match TRBD1. V lost 2 bases and J lost 2; bases outside the gene matches: 3. CDR3 length: 15 residues. Germline V lookup: CDR1 MNHGY, CDR2 SAAAGT.

This clonotype has only a few counts. The chain carries TRBV7-4 and TRBJ2-1; TRBD1 matches at 7 bases. Trimming cost V 5 bases and J 10 bases; bases outside gene matches: 14. The CDR3 is made up of 15 amino acids. Looked up from germline, CDR1 is SGHVT and CDR2 is SQSDAQ. CDR3 sequence reads: CASSRDGTALKEQFF. As DNA, the CDR3 is TGTGCCAGCAGCAGAGATGGGACAGCCCTTAAGGAGCAGTTCTTC. The full variable domain, in which reference TRBV7-4 and TRBJ2-1 provide the parts outside the CDR3, is GAGVSQSPRYKVAKRGRDVALRCDSISGHVTLYWYRQTLGQGSEVLTYSQSDAQRDKSGRPSGRFSAERPERSVSTLKIQRTEQGDSAVYLCASSRDGTALKEQFFGPGTRLTVL.

This clonotype has a count of ten or more. The chain combines TRBV12-3 or TRBV12-4 with TRBJ2-7; D is ambiguous. V lost 5 bases and J 0 bases, leaving 14 bases between the germline ends. The CDR3 loop spans 15 amino acids. The CDR3 reads CASSPLPPPSYEQYF. In nucleotides, the CDR3 is TGTGCCAGCAGTCCCCTTCCCCCGCCCTCCTACGAGCAGTACTTC.

This clonotype was recorded at least ten times. The V call is TRBV11-2, the J call TRBJ1-1; D not resolved. Germline CDR1 is SGHAT and CDR2 is FQNNGV. The CDR3 loop spans 14 amino acids. The ends were cut back, 1 base at V and 4 bases at J, with 10 bases in the middle. The CDR3 loop reads CASSLAPMGTEAFF. The CDR3 DNA reads TGTGCCAGCAGCTTAGCCCCTATGGGCACTGAAGCTTTCTTT.

This clonotype was recorded only once. This chain uses TRBV5-1 with TRBJ1-1, with D uncertain. Germline V gives CDR1 SGHRS, CDR2 YFSETQ. Trimming took 0 bases from V and 0 from J, leaving 9 bases between them. The CDR3 is 15 residues long. The CDR3 sequence: CASSLDVAMNTEAFF. CDR3 sequence (DNA): TGCGCCAGCAGCTTGGATGTGGCTATGAACACTGAAGCTTTCTTT.